This T cell receptor beta chain originates from a study of T cell repertoires in cytomegalovirus infection. TCRdb called the reads again in MiXCR, with one record for every CDR3 protein. The sample records approximately 1,000,000 distinct CDR3 sequences, around 32% being singletons. On this clonotype: As yet, its antigen is unknown.

The CDR3 covers 16 residues. Between the trimmed V and J ends, which lost 2 bases and 1 base, there was a span of 11 bases. Per the germline V gene, CDR1 is MNHEY and CDR2 is SMNVEV (reference sequence). This sequence originates from a human donor in good health (CMV status not recorded). Some clones in this sample may be carry-over from other donors' samples. Here the sequenced sample was cultured CD8+ T cells from PBMCs, taken from culture after CMV antigen stimulation. The chain recombines TRBV27 with TRBJ2-2, with a weak D call TRBD1 (6 bases). DNA for the CDR3: TGTGCCAGCAGTTTAGTGGACAGCCTGAACACCGGGGAGCTGTTTTTT. Translated, it gives CASSLVDSLNTGELFF.